These 20 T cell receptor beta chains came from one sample sequenced in a study of blood T cells in healthy people across ages. Through a sample-barcoded 5' primer and a J-beta primer mix, a second PCR was run for roughly 7 to 12 cycles. From the 5' RACE reads, TCRdb called clonotypes with MiXCR, one entry per CDR3 protein. This sample has hundreds of thousands of distinct CDR3 sequences, with 58% found just once. Material: blood. Every receptor here comes from a man between 25 and 39 years old in good health.

This rearrangement joins TRBV4-1 to TRBJ1-6, with D possibly matching TRBD1 (6 bases). Trimming shortened V by 3 bases and J by 7 bases, and 13 bases separated the two germline ends. CDR3 size: 15 residues. Germline-derived CDR1 and CDR2 are MGHRA and YSYEKL. CDR3 sequence (DNA): TGCGCCAGCAGCCAGCGGGACACCGGGAATTCACCCCTCCACTTT. As protein: CASSQRDTGNSPLHF.

The gene calls are TRBV30 and TRBJ1-2; no reliable D call. The V end lost 3 bases, the J end lost 5 bases, and 13 bases lay between the germline ends. This CDR3 comprises 13 residues. Germline V lookup: CDR1 GTSNPN, CDR2 SVGIG (reference sequence). The DNA of the CDR3 is TGTGCCTGGAGCCCGACATCGGATTATGGCTACACCTTC. It translates to CAWSPTSDYGYTF.

The V and J genes are TRBV25-1 and TRBJ2-7; D is undetermined. Germline V gene lookup returns CDR1 MGHDK and CDR2 SYGVNS. This CDR3 is 12 amino acids long. Trimming stripped 1 base from V and 10 bases from J, with 11 bases between. CDR3 protein: CASSELGPAQYF. DNA for the CDR3: TGTGCCAGCAGTGAATTAGGTCCGGCCCAGTACTTC.

The chain carries TRBV20-1 and TRBJ2-7; D call uncertain. The V end was cut by 2 bases, the J end by 7 bases, with 21 bases between. CDR1 is DFQATT and CDR2 is SNEGSKA in the germline V gene (reference sequence). The CDR3 sequence is 15 residues long. Here the CDR3 DNA reads TGCAGTGCTAGAACGAGTTTCAGCTCCTACAATGAGCAGTACTTC. Translation: CSARTSFSSYNEQYF.

The chain has TRBV20-1 and TRBJ2-5; 10 nucleotides align to TRBD2. Germline CDR1 and CDR2: DFQATT and SNEGSKA (reference sequence). Trimming removed 6 bases from V and 5 bases from J; junction bases left unmatched: 15. The CDR3 runs 16 residues. The CDR3 DNA reads as TGCAGTGCCGCCCAGCGGGAGGGCCTCCTTTACGAGACCCAGTACTTC. Its translation: CSAAQREGLLYETQYF.

The V and J genes are TRBV28 and TRBJ2-1, with TRBD2 identical over 7 bases. The ends lost 4 bases at V and 5 bases at J; junction bases unmatched: 8. CDR3 length equals 15 residues. CDR1 MDHEN and CDR2 SYDVKM come from the germline V gene. CDR3 sequence: CASSSAGEGNNEQFF. In nucleotides, the CDR3 is TGTGCCAGCAGTTCCGCGGGAGAAGGAAACAATGAGCAGTTCTTC.

The genes are TRBV5-1 and TRBJ2-3; no definite D call. The V end was cut by 4 bases, the J end by 2 bases, with 17 bases between. The CDR3 extends over 16 amino acids. Germline V gene lookup returns CDR1 SGHRS and CDR2 YFSETQ. The CDR3 DNA follows: TGCGCCAGCAGCCCCGGTCGGGCTACGCTCACAGATACGCAGTATTTT. This codes for CASSPGRATLTDTQYF.

The chain is built from TRBV20-1 and TRBJ1-2; the D is unclear. The V and J ends lost 0 bases and 0 bases respectively, with 14 bases between them. Per germline, CDR1 DFQATT and CDR2 SNEGSKA (reference sequence). The CDR3 is 16 amino acids. CDR3 nucleotide sequence: TGCAGTGCTAGAGATCCCCTTTTGTTAGCTAACTATGGCTACACCTTC. It codes for CSARDPLLLANYGYTF.

The chain carries TRBV4-3 and TRBJ2-5; 8 bases align to TRBD1. TRBJ2-7 matches the DNA end more closely, so the J call is doubtful. This CDR3 comprises 14 residues. Germline assignment: CDR1 LGHNA and CDR2 YSLEER. CDR3 DNA: TGCGCCAGCAGCCAAGGCCACAGGGGGTACGAGCAGTACTTC. As protein: CASSQGHRGYEQYF.

CDR3 sequence: CASSELYYQPQHF. Written as DNA, the CDR3 is TGTGCCAGCAGTGAACTCTATTATCAGCCCCAGCATTTT. The chain has TRBV2 and TRBJ1-5, with D unresolved. The CDR3 extends over 13 amino acids. V lost 2 bases, J lost 5 bases, and 7 bases lay in between. Per the germline V gene, CDR1 is SNHLY and CDR2 is FYNNEI.

The gene calls are TRBV28 and TRBJ2-4, with D hard to call. Matching the DNA end better, TRBJ2-7 makes the J call doubtful. Germline V gene sequence: CDR1 MDHEN, CDR2 SYDVKM. The CDR3 is made up of 11 amino acids. The CDR3 nucleotides are TGTGCCAGCAGTTTTATCAACGAGCAGTACTTC. This gives the protein CASSFINEQYF.

The chain has TRBV5-4 and TRBJ1-2; D might be TRBD1 (5 bases). CDR3 length: 13 amino acids. V dropped 5 bases and J dropped 7 bases, with 15 bases sitting between them. Germline assignment: CDR1 SGHNT and CDR2 YYREEE (reference sequence). In DNA form, the CDR3 reads TGTGCCAGCAGTCTCGACTCGAGGGGTGGCTACACCTTC. Its protein product is CASSLDSRGGYTF.

The V gene is TRBV7-6, the J gene TRBJ2-1, with D unresolved. Germline V gene sequence: CDR1 SGHVS, CDR2 FNYEAQ. The CDR3 sequence is 15 residues long. V was clipped by 5 bases and J by 3 bases, with 14 bases between them. DNA for the CDR3: TGTGCCAGCAGCCCCTCCAGGATGGGCTACAATGAGCAGTTCTTC. It is translated as CASSPSRMGYNEQFF.

In DNA form, the CDR3 reads TGCAGTGCTAATTATGTTAGTGAGGACAATGAGCAGTTCTTC. Its protein product is CSANYVSEDNEQFF. V usage is TRBV20-1 and J usage is TRBJ2-1; D remains unclear. Trimming took off 4 bases at V and 5 bases at J, with 15 bases between the two ends. This CDR3 comprises 14 residues. Germline-derived CDR1 and CDR2 are DFQATT and SNEGSKA (reference sequence).

The chain is built from TRBV4-3 and TRBJ1-2; D remains unclear. V was clipped by 2 bases and J by 0 bases, with 13 bases between them. The CDR3 is 16 amino acids. CDR1 and CDR2 (germline): LGHNA, YSLEER. The CDR3 coding sequence is TGCGCCAGCAGCCAACATACGGCAGTAGCTAACTATGGCTACACCTTC. It encodes CASSQHTAVANYGYTF.

The chain has TRBV7-2 and TRBJ2-1, with TRBD2 identical over 7 bases. CDR1 and CDR2 (germline): SGHTA, FQGNSA. This CDR3 has 14 amino acids. V lost 6 bases, J lost 7 bases, and 9 bases stayed unmatched. As DNA, the CDR3 is TGTGCCAGCAGACCCGGGGCTAGCGGTAATGAGCAGTTCTTC. It translates to CASRPGASGNEQFF.

This clonotype was picked up one time. The chain links TRBV7-2 to TRBJ2-7; 10 nucleotides agree with TRBD1. Germline CDR1 and CDR2: SGHTA and FQGNSA. Losses at the gene ends were 5 bases for V and 5 bases for J; bases not matched to a gene: 9. The CDR3 spans 15 residues. Written as DNA, the CDR3 is TGTGCCAGCAGCCCCCGGGACAGGGGATTCAACGAGCAGTACTTC. It encodes CASSPRDRGFNEQYF.

The chain joins TRBV4-2 to TRBJ1-2; D not resolved. This CDR3 spans 13 amino acids. In germline, CDR1 is LGHNA, CDR2 YNFKEQ. V lost 7 bases and J lost 3, with 12 bases in between. CDR3 DNA sequence: TGTGCCAGCACCTTTGAGGGTGACTATGGCTACACCTTC. Translating gives CASTFEGDYGYTF.

The chain combines TRBV20-1 with TRBJ2-3, with 8 nucleotides matching TRBD2. This CDR3 is 15 amino acids long. Trimming took 0 bases from V and 5 from J; bases not matched to a gene: 7. Germline V CDR1 and CDR2: DFQATT, SNEGSKA (reference sequence). CDR3 DNA sequence: TGCAGTGCTAGAGATATCAGCGGGAGTAAAGATACGCAGTATTTT. Encoded protein: CSARDISGSKDTQYF.

The sample holds a few counts of this clonotype. The chain combines TRBV5-6 with TRBJ2-1, with unresolved D. This CDR3 is 14 amino acids long. The V gene's germline CDR1 is SGHDT and CDR2 YYEEEE. V lost 0 bases, J lost 4 bases, and 8 bases lay in between. Written as DNA, the CDR3 is TGTGCCAGCAGCTTGGGGCAGTTTTACAATGAGCAGTTCTTC. This codes for CASSLGQFYNEQFF.